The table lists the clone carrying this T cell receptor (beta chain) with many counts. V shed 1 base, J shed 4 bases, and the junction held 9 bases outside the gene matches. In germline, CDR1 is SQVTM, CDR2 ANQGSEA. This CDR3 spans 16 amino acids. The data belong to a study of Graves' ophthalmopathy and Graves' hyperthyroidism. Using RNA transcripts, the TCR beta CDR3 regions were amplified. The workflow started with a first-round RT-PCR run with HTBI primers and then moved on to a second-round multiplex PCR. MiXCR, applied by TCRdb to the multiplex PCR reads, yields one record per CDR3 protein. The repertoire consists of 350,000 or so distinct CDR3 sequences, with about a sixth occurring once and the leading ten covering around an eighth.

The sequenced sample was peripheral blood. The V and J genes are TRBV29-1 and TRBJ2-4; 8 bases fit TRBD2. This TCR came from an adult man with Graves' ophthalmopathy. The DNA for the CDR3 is TGCAGCGTTGAAGCCAGTCCGGGACTAGGGAAAAACATTCAGTACTTC. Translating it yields CSVEASPGLGKNIQYF.